Listed below are T cell receptor beta chains from one sample, sequenced in a study of siplizumab effects on memory and regulatory T cells. Sequencing was performed with immunoSEQ multiplex PCR; in TCRdb, only in-frame clones are kept and a portion is missing. The sample yields more than 95,000 clones, 90% to 95% seen once. The sample consisted of non-Treg CD4+ T cells sorted from blood. The receptors shown here come from a human donor in good health. Each CDR3 is given with its conserved first and last residue. A D gene is named only where the DNA matches it firmly. A row's size may be missing; if present it is once, few, many or a size class.

D	V	J	size	CDR3	DNA
TRBD2	TRBV30	TRBJ2-3	.	CAWKGTSGSKDTQYF	TGTGCCTGGAAAGGGACTAGCGGGAGTAAGGATACGCAGTATTTT
TRBD1	TRBV6-6	TRBJ1-2	.	CASSSRQGPSNYGYTF	TGTGCCAGCAGTTCCCGACAGGGGCCCTCTAACTATGGCTACACCTTC
TRBD1	TRBV10-3	TRBJ1-4	.	CAISETGGAGEKLFF	TGTGCCATCAGTGAAACAGGGGGCGCCGGTGAAAAACTGTTTTTT
.	TRBV11-2	TRBJ2-3	.	CASSLATGGRITDTQYF	TGTGCCAGCAGCTTAGCGACCGGGGGCCGGATAACAGATACGCAGTATTTT
.	TRBV7-2	TRBJ1-3	once	CASSLGPNSGNTIYF	TGTGCCAGCAGCTTGGGACCGAACTCTGGAAACACCATATATTTT
.	TRBV19	TRBJ1-1	.	CASILYTEAFF	TGTGCCAGTATTTTGTACACTGAAGCTTTCTTT
TRBD1	TRBV27	TRBJ2-7	.	CASSWDRGSYEQYF	TGTGCCAGCAGTTGGGACAGGGGCTCCTACGAGCAGTACTTC
.	TRBV5-1	TRBJ1-1	.	CASSLEFGIQAFF	TGCGCCAGCAGCTTGGAATTTGGGATCCAAGCTTTCTTT
.	TRBV18	TRBJ2-5	.	CASSPLLGGETQYF	TGTGCCAGCTCACCCTTGCTAGGCGGAGAGACCCAGTACTTC
TRBD2	TRBV5-1	TRBJ2-7	.	CASSRQRASGESPGYEQYF	TGCGCCAGCAGCCGGCAGCGGGCTAGCGGGGAGAGTCCTGGCTACGAGCAGTACTTC
.	TRBV18	TRBJ2-2	.	CASSPPASRGNTGELFF	TGTGCCAGCTCACCACCGGCGTCACGGGGGAACACCGGGGAGCTGTTTTTT
.	TRBV11-3	TRBJ1-1	.	CASSSDGENTEAFF	TGTGCCAGCAGCTCGGACGGAGAGAACACTGAAGCTTTCTTT
.	TRBV10-3	TRBJ1-3	.	CAITGQPGNTIYF	TGTGCCATCACCGGACAGCCAGGAAACACCATATATTTT
TRBD1	TRBV5-1	TRBJ2-7	.	CASSSGGTGIYEQYF	TGCGCCAGCAGCTCCGGAGGGACAGGGATCTACGAGCAGTACTTC
TRBD1	TRBV19	TRBJ1-2	.	CASRDRGGNYGYTF	TGTGCCAGTAGAGACAGGGGTGGTAACTATGGCTACACCTTC
.	TRBV5-1	TRBJ2-5	.	CASSGIPGETQYF	TGCGCCAGCAGCGGGATCCCGGGCGAGACCCAGTACTTC
.	TRBV7-9	TRBJ1-2	.	CASSFGGLLRGYTF	TGTGCCAGCAGTTTCGGGGGCCTCTTGAGGGGCTACACCTTC
TRBD1	TRBV5-5	TRBJ2-7	.	CASSSQGQGISYEQYF	TGTGCCAGCAGCTCCCAGGGACAGGGGATCTCCTACGAGCAGTACTTC
.	TRBV7-9	TRBJ1-1	.	CASSLLNPRDTRNTEAFF	TGTGCCAGCAGCTTACTAAACCCCCGGGACACGAGGAACACTGAAGCTTTCTTT
.	TRBV15	TRBJ2-7	.	CATSRRTFYEQYF	TGTGCCACCAGCAGGAGGACCTTCTACGAGCAGTACTTC
TRBD2	TRBV7-9	TRBJ2-3	.	CASSLTSGGTDTQYF	TGTGCCAGCAGCCTAACTAGCGGGGGAACGGATACGCAGTATTTT
.	TRBV5-1	TRBJ2-6	once	CASSLGPGASGANVLTF	TGCGCCAGCAGCTTGGGGCCAGGGGCCTCTGGGGCCAACGTCCTGACTTTC
TRBD2	TRBV5-4	TRBJ2-2	.	CASNSEGDGTRELFF	TGTGCCAGCAACTCAGAAGGGGACGGGACTAGAGAGCTGTTTTTT
.	TRBV19	TRBJ1-1	few	CASIGEWTEAFF	TGTGCCAGTATCGGGGAATGGACTGAAGCTTTCTTT
.	TRBV6-1	TRBJ1-1	.	CASSKDPTGGTEAFF	TGTGCCAGCAGCAAGGACCCCACGGGGGGCACTGAAGCTTTCTTT
TRBD2	TRBV5-5	TRBJ2-3	.	CASSISGRASDTQYF	TGTGCCAGCAGCATTAGCGGGAGGGCCTCAGATACGCAGTATTTT
.	TRBV23-1	TRBJ2-2	.	CASSLSLRGSGELFF	TGCGCCAGCAGTCTCTCTCTAAGGGGATCCGGGGAGCTGTTTTTT
.	TRBV29-1	TRBJ1-2	.	CSVDGAGTNYGYTF	TGCAGCGTTGATGGTGCAGGGACTAACTATGGCTACACCTTC
.	TRBV9	TRBJ1-1	.	CASSVGGAKNTEAFF	TGTGCCAGCAGCGTAGGGGGAGCAAAGAACACTGAAGCTTTCTTT
.	TRBV6-1	TRBJ2-7	once	CASSAPWAGREQYF	TGTGCCAGCAGTGCCCCCTGGGCAGGACGGGAGCAGTACTTC
TRBD1	TRBV7-9	TRBJ2-1	.	CASSLRTGTYNEQFF	TGTGCCAGCAGCTTACGGACAGGTACCTACAATGAGCAGTTCTTC
TRBD1	TRBV5-1	TRBJ1-2	.	CASSLGGTGWNYGYTF	TGCGCCAGCAGCTTGGGAGGGACAGGGTGGAATTATGGCTACACCTTC
TRBD1	TRBV5-6	TRBJ2-5	once	CASSPTGQITRETQYF	TGTGCCAGCAGCCCCACGGGACAGATTACACGAGAGACCCAGTACTTC
TRBD1	TRBV5-1	TRBJ2-7	.	CASSLGPGQGQEQYF	TGCGCCAGCAGCTTGGGGCCGGGACAGGGTCAAGAGCAGTACTTC
.	TRBV5-5	TRBJ1-2	once	CASTLSTNYGYTF	TGTGCCAGCACCCTCTCGACTAACTATGGCTACACCTTC
.	TRBV5-6	TRBJ2-7	.	CASSPTGLPYEQYF	TGTGCCAGCAGCCCGACAGGTTTACCCTACGAGCAGTACTTC
TRBD2	TRBV5-1	TRBJ2-3	.	CASSPGGRDTQYF	TGCGCCAGCAGCCCGGGGGGACGAGATACGCAGTATTTT
.	TRBV27	TRBJ1-2	few	CASSLSWGLGDYGYTF	TGTGCCAGCAGTTTATCGTGGGGACTTGGGGACTATGGCTACACCTTC
.	TRBV2	TRBJ2-5	.	CASSSQETQYF	TGTGCCAGCAGCTCCCAAGAGACCCAGTACTTC
.	TRBV18	TRBJ1-3	once	CASSPPALSGNTIYF	TGTGCCAGCTCACCACCGGCCCTCTCTGGAAACACCATATATTTT
TRBD1	TRBV7-9	TRBJ1-2	.	CASSHRDRGHSNYGYTF	TGTGCCAGCAGCCACCGGGACAGGGGCCATAGTAACTATGGCTACACCTTC
.	TRBV5-6	TRBJ2-7	.	CASSLEVSYEQYF	TGTGCCAGCAGCTTGGAGGTCTCCTACGAGCAGTACTTC
.	TRBV5-1	TRBJ2-4	.	CASSLGIAKNIQYF	TGCGCCAGCAGCTTGGGCATAGCCAAAAACATTCAGTACTTC
.	TRBV11-2	TRBJ1-6	.	CASSLVPGVNSPLHF	TGTGCCAGCAGCTTAGTACCAGGGGTAAATTCACCCCTCCACTTT
.	TRBV30	TRBJ1-2	.	CAWVPLGSGYGYTF	TGTGCCTGGGTCCCCTTGGGGTCAGGCTATGGCTACACCTTC
.	TRBV28	TRBJ1-2	.	CASNPMGQTYGYTF	TGTGCCAGCAACCCCATGGGGCAGACCTATGGCTACACCTTC
.	TRBV6-5	TRBJ1-3	.	CASGVNVNTIYF	TGTGCCTCGGGCGTTAACGTAAACACCATATATTTT
TRBD1	TRBV10-3	TRBJ1-2	.	CAIRETGDYGYTF	TGTGCCATCAGAGAGACAGGGGACTATGGCTACACCTTC
TRBD1	TRBV5-4	TRBJ2-3	.	CASSRTGRTGSDTQYF	TGTGCCAGCAGCCGAACGGGTCGGACAGGGAGCGATACGCAGTATTTT
TRBD1	TRBV6-5	TRBJ1-1	.	CASKKSPGQKAFF	TGTGCCAGCAAAAAATCACCGGGACAGAAAGCTTTCTTT
.	TRBV10-3	TRBJ1-1	.	CAITRDLSTEAFF	TGTGCCATCACCAGGGATCTGAGCACTGAAGCTTTCTTT
.	TRBV29-1	TRBJ1-3	.	CSVEVGGSSTIYF	TGCAGCGTTGAGGTCGGGGGGTCGAGCACCATATATTTT
.	TRBV11-2	TRBJ2-2	.	CASSMIGVTGELFF	TGTGCCAGCAGTATGATCGGGGTCACCGGGGAGCTGTTTTTT
.	TRBV27	TRBJ1-1	.	CASSLSRNTEAFF	TGTGCCAGCAGTTTATCCCGTAACACTGAAGCTTTCTTT
.	TRBV7-9	TRBJ2-7	.	CASSLVSGRSYEQYF	TGTGCCAGCAGCTTGGTCTCGGGGCGCTCCTACGAGCAGTACTTC